The source of this TCR beta chain is a study of regulatory T cells in long-lasting Graves disease. Time point reported: newly diagnosed GD, antithyroid drugs for less than 3 months. Preparation of the TCR library used RNA extracted from PBMCs. This clonotype was recorded at least ten times. Building of the TCR beta libraries involved iRepertoire HTBI primers and Arm-PCR of CDR3 regions. TCRdb reprocessed the multiplex PCR reads with MiXCR, giving one entry per CDR3 protein. The profile shows approximately 230,000 distinct CDR3 sequences, approximately 16% of them singletons. This TCR was recovered from a female donor with Graves disease. The source material was peripheral blood mononuclear cells (PBMCs), sampled at new diagnosis, from a patient treated with antithyroid drugs.

This chain's CDR3 is CASSPSARPHEQYF. CDR3 in DNA: TGTGCCAGCAGCCCGAGCGCGCGGCCCCACGAGCAGTACTTC. This chain joins TRBV7-8 and TRBJ2-7; D remains unclear. The CDR3 length is 14 residues. The germline gives CDR1 SGHVS, CDR2 FQNEAQ. The germline V and J ends were trimmed by 5 bases and 5 bases, with 16 bases remaining between them.